The 25 T cell receptor beta chains in this list originate from one sample, sequenced in a study of T cell changes during pregnancy in multiple sclerosis. Some clones are missing from TCRdb's copy, which holds only in-frame ones; the method was immunoSEQ multiplex PCR. The repertoire includes about 31,000 clones, 75% to 90% of them detected once, and around 6.8% sits in the top ten. Sample: CD8+ T cells from peripheral blood mononuclear cells, taken in the second trimester of pregnancy. Every receptor here comes from a female donor with multiple sclerosis, enrolled in a pregnancy study.

The chain recombines TRBV7-9 with TRBJ1-1; perhaps TRBD1 as D (6 bases). Germline V gene data show CDR1 as SEHNR and CDR2 as FQNEAQ (reference sequence). Trimming cost V 5 bases and J 4 bases, with 20 bases left between them. The CDR3 sequence is 16 residues long. The CDR3 region has the DNA TGTGCCAGCAGCACTCCCACAGGGCCGGAAGGCACTGAAGCTTTCTTT. It encodes CASSTPTGPEGTEAFF. The full variable domain, completed using reference TRBV7-9 and TRBJ1-1, is DTGVSQNPRHKITKRGQNVTFRCDPISEHNRLYWYRQTLGQGPEFLTYFQNEAQLEKSRLLSDRFSAERPKGSFSTLEIQRTEQGDSAMYLCASSTPTGPEGTEAFFGQGTRLTVV.

V usage is TRBV13 and J usage is TRBJ2-1, with D possibly matching TRBD2 (6 bases). The CDR3 totals 14 residues. Trimming removed 5 bases at V and 5 bases at J, with 13 bases between. The germline gives CDR1 PRHDT, CDR2 FYEKMQ (reference sequence). CDR3 protein: CASSRVVADNEQFF. In nucleotides, the CDR3 is TGTGCCAGCAGCCGGGTGGTAGCGGACAATGAGCAGTTCTTC.

The V and J genes are TRBV13 and TRBJ2-5; D is possibly TRBD1 (5 bases). The CDR3 is made up of 15 amino acids. V lost 2 bases and J 5 bases, leaving 15 bases between the germline ends. CDR1 is PRHDT, CDR2 FYEKMQ, per germline (reference sequence). CDR3 residues: CASSLQGLGGETQYF. The CDR3 bases are TGTGCCAGCAGCTTACAGGGTCTCGGTGGTGAGACCCAGTACTTC.

This clone was seen only a few times. J is TRBJ1-1 and V is TRBV19; 7 bases map to TRBD1. Losses at the gene ends were 6 bases for V and 6 bases for J; bases not matched to a gene: 10. Germline V gene lookup returns CDR1 LNHDA and CDR2 SQIVND (reference sequence). CDR3 length equals 14 residues. The CDR3 region is CASSVTTGLSEAFF. The CDR3 region has the DNA TGTGCCAGTAGCGTGACGACAGGGCTATCTGAAGCTTTCTTT.

The chain couples TRBV29-1 to TRBJ2-1; possible D gene TRBD1, 5 bases. This CDR3 is built from 13 residues. Germline V gene lookup returns CDR1 SQVTM and CDR2 ANQGSEA. Trimming pared 6 bases from V and 1 base from J, leaving 10 bases between. The CDR3 region has the DNA TGCAGCGTCCCAGGGTTGTCCTACAATGAGCAGTTCTTC. This translates into CSVPGLSYNEQFF.

The rearrangement joins TRBV12-5 to TRBJ2-7; weak D call: TRBD1 (5 bases). CDR1 and CDR2 (germline): LGHNT, FRNRAP. This CDR3 comprises 13 residues. Trimming removed 4 bases from V and 2 bases from J, with 9 bases in between. The chain's CDR3 is CASGSGAAYEQYF. The CDR3 bases are TGTGCTAGTGGTTCTGGGGCAGCCTACGAGCAGTACTTC.

V and J are TRBV27 and TRBJ2-7; 9 nucleotides line up with TRBD2. With V trimmed by 6 bases and J by 2 bases, 8 bases remained unmatched. The germline V gene encodes CDR1 MNHEY and CDR2 SMNVEV (reference sequence). The CDR3 is 15 amino acids. The CDR3, as DNA: TGTGCCAGCAGCTCGCTCCTAGCGGGACCCTACGAGCAGTACTTC. Translation gives CASSSLLAGPYEQYF.

This clone was seen more than once but under ten times. The CDR3 is CASSLATGVSNQPQHF. DNA for the CDR3: TGTGCCAGCAGTTTAGCGACAGGGGTTAGCAATCAGCCCCAGCATTTT. The genes are TRBV28 and TRBJ1-5; TRBD1 aligns across 8 bases. The CDR3 contains 16 residues. Germline V lookup: CDR1 MDHEN, CDR2 SYDVKM. The J segment lost 0 bases and the V segment lost 2 bases, leaving 3 bases of the junction unmatched.

The CDR3, as DNA: TGCAGCGTTGGACTAGCGGAGCCCACAGATACGCAGTATTTT. Translation: CSVGLAEPTDTQYF. The genes are TRBV29-1 and TRBJ2-3, with 9 positions matching TRBD2. The CDR3 spans 14 residues. Unmatched junction bases numbered 4, after V lost 4 bases and J lost 2 bases. The germline V gene has CDR1 SQVTM and CDR2 ANQGSEA.

This clone was recorded once. The chain joins TRBV6-4 to TRBJ2-5; 11 nucleotides match TRBD1. CDR1 is MRHNA, CDR2 SNTAGT, per germline. The length of the CDR3 is 15 residues. V trimming: 6 bases; J trimming: 1 base; junction bases outside the gene matches: 4. CDR3 amino acids: CASSPGQGGQETQYF. The CDR3 nucleotides are TGTGCCAGCAGCCCGGGACAGGGGGGCCAAGAGACCCAGTACTTC.

This chain connects TRBV27 to TRBJ2-7; the match to TRBD2 covers 7 bases. V shed 4 bases and J 4 bases; nucleotides not matched to a gene: 4. Germline CDR1 reads MNHEY; CDR2 reads SMNVEV (reference sequence). The CDR3 extends over 13 amino acids. The CDR3 reads CASSSTSKYEQYF. CDR3 coding DNA: TGTGCCAGCAGTTCGACTAGCAAGTACGAGCAGTACTTC.

The rearrangement links TRBV5-1 to TRBJ2-5, with D possibly being TRBD1 (5 bases). The CDR3 has 12 amino acids. Germline loops: CDR1 SGHRS, CDR2 YFSETQ. V lost 4 bases to trimming and J lost 3 bases, with 7 bases between them. DNA for the CDR3: TGCGCCAGCAGCAGCAGGGAAGAGACCCAGTACTTC. Amino acids: CASSSREETQYF.

V is TRBV4-3 and J is TRBJ2-3; 7 bases line up with TRBD2. The CDR3 is 16 amino acids. Germline loops: CDR1 LGHNA, CDR2 YSLEER. V was pared by 0 bases and J by 3 bases, with 6 bases of the junction left unmatched. The CDR3 DNA follows: TGCGCCAGCAGCCAAGATCGGAAGGGAGGGACAGATACGCAGTATTTT. Translation: CASSQDRKGGTDTQYF.

This chain links TRBV14 with TRBJ2-5; possible D gene TRBD2, 5 bases. Germline-derived CDR1 and CDR2 are SGHDN and FVKESK. V was clipped by 3 bases and J by 2 bases, with 16 bases between them. CDR3 size: 16 residues. The CDR3 here is CASSHIAPGGQETQYF. In DNA, the CDR3 is TGTGCCAGCAGCCACATCGCGCCGGGCGGGCAAGAGACCCAGTACTTC.

V gene TRBV19 combines with J gene TRBJ2-7; 9 bases match TRBD1. With 5 bases clipped from V and 3 bases from J, the junction kept 11 bases outside the gene matches. CDR1 and CDR2 from the germline V gene are LNHDA and SQIVND (reference sequence). This CDR3 spans 16 amino acids. The CDR3 reads CASSAHAGTGHYEQYF. CDR3 coding DNA: TGTGCCAGTAGTGCCCATGCCGGGACAGGGCACTACGAGCAGTACTTC.

The chain has TRBV7-9 and TRBJ2-1; 11 positions agree with TRBD2. CDR3 length: 14 residues. The J segment lost 10 bases and the V segment lost 7 bases, leaving 9 bases of the junction unmatched. Germline-derived CDR1 and CDR2 are SEHNR and FQNEAQ (reference sequence). CDR3 loop: CASTNSGRAWEQFF. The CDR3 nucleotides read TGTGCCAGCACCAATAGCGGGAGGGCCTGGGAGCAGTTCTTC.

This clone is classed as medium-sized (0.01 to 0.1%). The V and J genes are TRBV6-4 and TRBJ2-1; D possibly corresponds to TRBD2 (7 bases). V was trimmed by 2 bases and J by 8 bases, leaving 16 bases between them. This CDR3 is 15 amino acids long. Germline V CDR1 and CDR2: MRHNA, SNTAGT. This CDR3 is CASSDGRGSSDEQFF. CDR3 nucleotide sequence: TGTGCCAGCAGTGACGGGAGGGGGAGTAGTGATGAGCAGTTCTTC.

V and J are TRBV11-2 and TRBJ2-1; 9 bases align to TRBD1. CDR1 and CDR2 from the germline V gene are SGHAT and FQNNGV. This CDR3 is built from 15 residues. Germline trimming cut 5 bases from V and 0 bases from J; bases unmatched to any gene: 2. CDR3 nucleotide sequence: TGTGCCAGCAGCCCGACAGGGGGCTCCTACAATGAGCAGTTCTTC. Residues: CASSPTGGSYNEQFF.

The chain combines TRBV4-3 with TRBJ2-3, with 7 bases fitting TRBD2. CDR3 length equals 18 residues. V was clipped by 0 bases and J by 2 bases; unmatched bases: 11. CDR1 and CDR2 from the germline V gene are LGHNA and YSLEER. CDR3 region: CASSQDLSPSGDTDTQYF. For the CDR3, the DNA is TGCGCCAGCAGCCAAGATCTCTCCCCTAGCGGAGACACAGATACGCAGTATTTT.

V usage is TRBV10-2 and J usage is TRBJ2-7; the match to TRBD2 covers 12 bases. Germline CDR1 reads WSHSY; CDR2 reads SAAADI. V shed 2 bases, J shed 0 bases, and the junction held 2 bases outside the gene matches. This CDR3 is built from 16 residues. The DNA for the CDR3 is TGCGCCAGCAGTGAGCTAGCGGGAGGGCCCTCCTACGAGCAGTACTTC. Encoded protein: CASSELAGGPSYEQYF.

The rearrangement uses TRBV21-1 and TRBJ2-5; the table names TRBD2, a call not compared with the DNA. TRBV21-1 is a pseudogene locus. CDR3 size: 17 residues. CDR3: CASSKGVWGVGWETQYF. Here the CDR3 DNA reads TGTGCCAGCAGCAAAGGGGTCTGGGGGGTGGGGTGGGAGACCCAGTACTTC.

V is TRBV4-3 and J is TRBJ2-2; D call uncertain. Germline loops: CDR1 LGHNA, CDR2 YSLEER. V was cut by 1 base and J by 0 bases, with 6 bases left in between. This CDR3 is 15 amino acids long. The CDR3 region has the DNA TGCGCCAGCAGCCAAGTCTCCTCGAACACCGGGGAGCTGTTTTTT. This codes for CASSQVSSNTGELFF.

The rearrangement links TRBV19 to TRBJ2-1, with D possibly TRBD2 on 6 matching bases. Germline values: CDR1 LNHDA, CDR2 SQIVND (reference sequence). The V and J ends lost 3 bases and 6 bases respectively, with 18 bases between them. This CDR3 comprises 16 residues. The CDR3 spells CASSINGGISTNEQFF. CDR3 bases: TGTGCCAGTAGTATCAACGGAGGGATTTCTACCAATGAGCAGTTCTTC.

Worth noting for this clone: One end of the junction fails to match germline, which may point to a read error. The V gene is TRBV2, the J gene TRBJ2-7, with 10 bases that match TRBD1. Per germline, CDR1 SNHLY and CDR2 FYNNEI. The CDR3 loop spans 12 amino acids. The CDR3 spells CASSEAGGQGFF. The CDR3 nucleotides are TGTGCCAGCAGTGAAGCTGGGGGACAGGGGTTCTTC.

This chain links TRBV30 with TRBJ1-1; TRBD1 matches at 7 bases. With V trimmed by 5 bases and J by 11 bases, 11 bases remained unmatched. The CDR3 runs to 12 residues. Germline V gives CDR1 GTSNPN, CDR2 SVGIG (reference sequence). CDR3 nucleotide sequence: TGTGCCTGGTCCGACAGGGTGAATGACGCTTTCTTT. It codes for CAWSDRVNDAFF.